This TCR beta chain was observed in a study of PD-L1 blockade in urothelial cancer. There are 15 residues in the CDR3. The germline gives CDR1 MNHEY, CDR2 SMNVEV (reference sequence). The junction had 4 bases not matched to a gene; V was cut back by 5 bases and J by 4 bases. Assay: immunoSEQ multiplex PCR; the TCRdb copy retains only in-frame clones and omits some. The table lists over 65,000 clones, around four fifths of them singletons. The starting material was PBMCs, obtained around atezolizumab (anti-PD-L1) treatment. This receptor was taken from a man between 70 and 80 years old with urothelial cancer. The chain uses TRBV27 and TRBJ2-1; 11 bases match TRBD2. The CDR3 here is CASSPGTSGYNEQFF. As DNA, the CDR3 is TGTGCCAGCAGTCCCGGGACTAGCGGATACAATGAGCAGTTCTTC.